Presented here are 16 T cell receptor beta chains from one specimen sequenced in a study of CD8 T cells in ankylosing spondylitis. TCRdb recomputed calls from the 5' RACE reads with MiXCR, one row per CDR3 protein. Of over 600,000 distinct CDR3 sequences listed, around 20% are singletons. Study-level results: Roughly eight highly homologous variants made up a TCR beta motif, and this motif appeared characteristic of ankylosing spondylitis blood.

These receptors lack a known antigen. The sequenced material came from blood, either unsorted or a sorted T cell fraction (not recorded which). These receptors all stem from a male donor with ankylosing spondylitis.

This clonotype was picked up one time. This rearrangement joins TRBV6-2 or TRBV6-3 to TRBJ2-5, with TRBD1 matching over 10 bases. The germline V gene encodes CDR1 MNHEY and CDR2 SVGEGT. V gave up 6 bases and J gave up 4 bases; unmatched junction bases: 11. The CDR3 loop spans 16 amino acids. This CDR3 is CASSGQGVSFRETQYF. CDR3 DNA: TGTGCCAGCAGCGGACAGGGGGTTTCCTTTAGAGAGACCCAGTACTTC.

This clonotype showed up just a few times. The chain links TRBV7-2 to TRBJ1-2, with a tentative D call TRBD1 (5 bases). CDR3 size: 14 residues. CDR1 is SGHTA, CDR2 FQGNSA, per germline. The V end was cut by 5 bases, the J end by 8 bases, with 18 bases between. In nucleotides, the CDR3 is TGTGCCAGCAGCGCATACAGGACCGCACGCGGCTACACCTTC. Translation gives CASSAYRTARGYTF.

This clonotype appeared a few times. V gene TRBV11-2 combines with J gene TRBJ1-6; D not resolved. Per the germline V gene, CDR1 is SGHAT and CDR2 is FQNNGV. This CDR3 has 16 amino acids. Between the trimmed V and J ends, which lost 1 base and 0 bases, there was a span of 7 bases. CDR3 residues: CASSLVWSSYNSPLHF. The CDR3 DNA is TGTGCCAGCAGCTTAGTGTGGAGCTCCTATAATTCACCCCTCCACTTT.

This chain links TRBV5-1 with TRBJ2-3; 10 nucleotides match TRBD2. Germline CDR1 SGHRS, CDR2 YFSETQ. The CDR3 length is 15 residues. Losses at the gene ends were 4 bases for V and 5 bases for J; bases not matched to a gene: 7. The CDR3 is CASSGRERGGDTQYF. CDR3 bases: TGCGCCAGCAGCGGCCGGGAGCGGGGGGGAGATACGCAGTATTTT.

The chain has TRBV3-1 and TRBJ1-1; D remains ambiguous. V was clipped by 0 bases and J by 0 bases, with 14 bases between them. Germline CDR1 LGHDT, CDR2 YNNKEL (reference sequence). The CDR3 has 17 amino acids. The CDR3 DNA follows: TGTGCCAGCAGCCAAGACCCGGGCGGGCAGATGAACACTGAAGCTTTCTTT. This sequence encodes CASSQDPGGQMNTEAFF. The whole variable domain, remainder taken from reference TRBV3-1 and TRBJ1-1, is DTAVSQTPKYLVTQMGNDKSIKCEQNLGHDTMYWYKQDSKKFLKIMFSYNNKELIINETVPNRFSPKSPDKAHLNLHINSLELGDSAVYFCASSQDPGGQMNTEAFFGQGTRLTVV.

This clonotype has more than one count but fewer than ten. For the CDR3, the DNA is TGTGCCAGCAGCCAAGATCCTACAGGGGGTAGGTACGAGCAGTACTTC. Translation: CASSQDPTGGRYEQYF. J is TRBJ2-7 and V is TRBV3-1; 8 bases map to TRBD1. The CDR3 is made up of 16 amino acids. J gave up 4 bases and V 0 bases, and 8 bases lay outside the gene matches. Germline V gives CDR1 LGHDT, CDR2 YNNKEL (reference sequence).

This clonotype was observed a handful of times. The chain recombines TRBV12-3 or TRBV12-4 with TRBJ1-5; tentatively, D is TRBD1 (6 bases). The CDR3 has 15 amino acids. Trimming left V 6 bases short and J 6 bases short, with 18 bases between. The CDR3 nucleotides are TGTGCCAGCAGCCCCGACAGGTCTTCCAGTCAGCCCCAGCATTTT. This sequence encodes CASSPDRSSSQPQHF.

This clonotype has a count of ten or more. This sequence joins TRBV27 and TRBJ2-7, with 8 nucleotides matching TRBD2. V lost 2 bases, J lost 2 bases, and 5 bases stayed unmatched. This CDR3 has 15 residues. Germline V gives CDR1 MNHEY, CDR2 SMNVEV (reference sequence). The CDR3 DNA is TGTGCCAGCAGTTTAAAAGGTAGCGGGGCCTACGAGCAGTACTTC. This encodes CASSLKGSGAYEQYF.

This clonotype appeared a few times. The rearrangement links TRBV28 to TRBJ1-5, with 10 positions matching TRBD1. Germline V gene sequence: CDR1 MDHEN, CDR2 SYDVKM. The CDR3 is made up of 17 amino acids. V was pared by 2 bases and J by 5 bases, with 9 bases of the junction left unmatched. CDR3 residues: CASSLGPDRGLHQPQHF. The CDR3 DNA reads as TGTGCCAGCAGTTTAGGCCCCGACAGGGGGCTCCATCAGCCCCAGCATTTT.

This rearrangement joins TRBV29-1 to TRBJ1-1; tentatively, D is TRBD1 (6 bases). V was cut by 0 bases and J by 0 bases, with 11 bases left in between. The CDR3 is 15 residues long. Germline V gene sequence: CDR1 SQVTM, CDR2 ANQGSEA. The CDR3 DNA reads as TGCAGCGTTGAAGATTGGCAGGGGTTGAACACTGAAGCTTTCTTT. This sequence encodes CSVEDWQGLNTEAFF.

This clonotype was found many times. This chain uses TRBV6-1 with TRBJ1-1; 9 bases line up with TRBD1. Germline V gene lookup returns CDR1 MNHNS and CDR2 SASEGT. Losses at the gene ends were 5 bases for V and 0 bases for J; bases not matched to a gene: 10. This CDR3 contains 17 residues. For the CDR3, the DNA is TGTGCCAGCAGTCTCGGGACAGGGACCTCCGTGAACACTGAAGCTTTCTTT. As protein: CASSLGTGTSVNTEAFF.

This rearrangement joins TRBV4-1 to TRBJ2-1; either TRBD1 or TRBD2 may supply D (5 bases each). This CDR3 is built from 16 residues. Germline V gene sequence: CDR1 MGHRA, CDR2 YSYEKL. Deletions cut 4 bases from V and 6 bases from J, with 19 bases between. The CDR3 spells CASSPRGRGLFNEQFF. CDR3 sequence (DNA): TGCGCCAGCAGCCCTCGGGGTAGGGGATTGTTCAATGAGCAGTTCTTC.

The chain's CDR3 is CASSLAWTDHKETQYF. Written as DNA, the CDR3 is TGTGCCAGCAGCTTGGCCTGGACAGATCATAAAGAGACCCAGTACTTC. This chain uses TRBV5-5 with TRBJ2-5, with D possibly matching TRBD1 (6 bases). The CDR3 contains 16 residues. CDR1 is SGHKS, CDR2 YYEKEE, per germline (reference sequence). V gave up 0 bases and J gave up 3 bases, with 15 bases separating them.

This chain joins TRBV12-5 and TRBJ2-3, with 15 nucleotides matching TRBD2. The CDR3 consists of 18 residues. Germline CDR1 LGHNT, CDR2 FRNRAP. V lost 1 base to trimming and J lost 4 bases; unmatched junction nucleotides: 6. This CDR3 is CASGLDRTSGGAADTQYF. Written as DNA, the CDR3 is TGTGCTAGTGGTTTGGACCGGACTAGCGGGGGGGCCGCAGATACGCAGTATTTT.

The rearrangement joins TRBV19 to TRBJ2-7, with D perhaps matching TRBD2 (6 bases). Trimming shortened V by 1 base and J by 4 bases, and 20 bases separated the two germline ends. The CDR3 totals 17 residues. From germline, CDR1 is LNHDA and CDR2 SQIVND (reference sequence). CDR3 nucleotides: TGTGCCAGTAGTATAGGTCGACCGACAAGTGGAGGGTACGAGCAGTACTTC. Translation: CASSIGRPTSGGYEQYF.

The gene calls are TRBV28 and TRBJ1-1; D is possibly TRBD1 (5 bases). The CDR3 extends over 15 amino acids. CDR1 and CDR2 from the germline V gene are MDHEN and SYDVKM. V lost 4 bases and J lost 1, with 13 bases in between. CDR3 DNA sequence: TGTGCCAGCAGTTGGGGCAGGGTGGGGAACACTGAAGCTTTCTTT. It translates to CASSWGRVGNTEAFF.